The 15 T cell receptor beta chains presented below share a single source sample, sequenced in a study of early T cells in non-severe SARS-CoV-2 infection. TCRdb passed the 5' RACE reads through MiXCR, listing each CDR3 protein once. The data contain 40,000 or so distinct CDR3 sequences, 5.5% to 6.5% of them singletons. Sequenced: whole blood. The receptors were sampled from an adult who was a healthcare worker with PCR-confirmed SARS-CoV-2 infection or an uninfected control (not recorded which).

The V call is TRBV18, the J call TRBJ1-1, with a weak D call TRBD1 (5 bases). Germline CDR1 KGHSH, CDR2 LQKENI. Trimming removed 3 bases from V and 5 bases from J, with 16 bases in between. The CDR3 has 15 residues. CDR3 loop: CASSPGSAQGTEAFF. The CDR3 DNA reads as TGTGCCAGCTCACCGGGGTCCGCCCAGGGAACTGAAGCTTTCTTT.

This clonotype was counted ten times or more. J is TRBJ1-2 and V is TRBV5-5, with 9 positions matching TRBD1. The CDR3 is 16 amino acids. Losses at the gene ends were 0 bases for V and 4 bases for J; bases not matched to a gene: 7. The germline gives CDR1 SGHKS, CDR2 YYEKEE (reference sequence). In nucleotides, the CDR3 is TGTGCCAGCAGCTTGGCCACAGGGGGCAGTGGCTATGGCTACACCTTC. The encoded protein is CASSLATGGSGYGYTF.

This chain connects TRBV29-1 to TRBJ1-2; 7 bases agree with TRBD1. Germline CDR1 reads SQVTM; CDR2 reads ANQGSEA. The CDR3 sequence is 13 residues long. With 7 bases clipped from V and 2 bases from J, the junction kept 7 bases outside the gene matches. CDR3 nucleotide sequence: TGCAGCGCCCTTAGGGGGCAAAACTATGGCTACACCTTC. This encodes CSALRGQNYGYTF. The full variable domain, rest sourced from reference TRBV29-1 and TRBJ1-2, is SAVISQKPSRDICQRGTSLTIQCQVDSQVTMMFWYRQQPGQSLTLIATANQGSEATYESGFVIDKFPISRPNLTFSTLTVSNMSPEDSSIYLCSALRGQNYGYTFGSGTRLTVV.

This clonotype came up many times. The chain has TRBV20-1 and TRBJ2-3; the match to TRBD2 covers 10 bases. The CDR3 loop spans 14 amino acids. With 5 bases clipped from V and 4 bases from J, the junction kept 6 bases outside the gene matches. The V gene's germline CDR1 is DFQATT and CDR2 SNEGSKA (reference sequence). CDR3 DNA sequence: TGCAGTGCTTCGAGCGGGAGGGCAGCAGATACGCAGTATTTT. Residues: CSASSGRAADTQYF.

This clonotype came up a few times. The chain is built from TRBV20-1 and TRBJ2-1; 10 nucleotides agree with TRBD2. CDR1 and CDR2 (germline): DFQATT, SNEGSKA (reference sequence). The CDR3 contains 15 residues. V shed 2 bases, J shed 4 bases, and the junction held 5 bases outside the gene matches. The CDR3 DNA is TGCAGTGCTAGATCTGGACTAGCGGTATACAATGAGCAGTTCTTC. It codes for CSARSGLAVYNEQFF.

This clonotype came up many times. This chain links TRBV4-3 with TRBJ2-7, with 8 bases identical to TRBD1. J was trimmed by 6 bases and V by 3 bases; bases with no gene match: 13. CDR1 and CDR2 from the germline V gene are LGHNA and YSLEER. The CDR3 runs to 16 residues. DNA of the CDR3: TGCGCCAGCAGCCAGGGTGGAGGGACAGGAGTAGGCGAGCAGTACTTC. Its protein is CASSQGGGTGVGEQYF.

This clonotype occurred many times. The chain uses TRBV6-2 or TRBV6-3 and TRBJ2-1; no reliable D call. V gave up 5 bases and J gave up 7 bases, with 9 bases separating them. Looked up from germline, CDR1 is MNHEY and CDR2 is SVGEGT. The CDR3 spans 12 residues. CDR3 region: CASSPFRNEQFF. CDR3 DNA sequence: TGTGCCAGCAGTCCCTTCAGGAATGAGCAGTTCTTC.

This clonotype was detected ten times or more. V gene TRBV30 combines with J gene TRBJ2-7, with D possibly TRBD1 on 5 matching bases. The CDR3 is made up of 13 amino acids. CDR1 and CDR2 from the germline V gene are GTSNPN and SVGIG (reference sequence). V lost 2 bases, J lost 5 bases, and 13 bases lay in between. The CDR3 region has the DNA TGTGCCTGGAGTATGCAAGGGGCAAACGAGCAGTACTTC. Its protein product is CAWSMQGANEQYF.

Only a few counts were recorded for this clonotype. The chain couples TRBV6-2 or TRBV6-3 to TRBJ2-5, with no clear D. Between the trimmed V and J ends, which lost 9 bases and 2 bases, there was a span of 19 bases. The germline gives CDR1 MNHEY, CDR2 SVGEGT. This CDR3 spans 15 amino acids. The CDR3 sequence is CASGGVSTKQETQYF. CDR3 DNA: TGTGCCAGTGGTGGGGTGAGCACTAAGCAAGAGACCCAGTACTTC.

This clonotype was counted ten times or more. The gene calls are TRBV7-6 and TRBJ1-1; 8 bases align to TRBD1. Losses at the gene ends were 5 bases for V and 0 bases for J; bases not matched to a gene: 5. Germline assignment: CDR1 SGHVS and CDR2 FNYEAQ. The CDR3 consists of 15 residues. DNA of the CDR3: TGTGCCAGCAGCCCCCGACAGGGGATGAACACTGAAGCTTTCTTT. This sequence encodes CASSPRQGMNTEAFF.

This clonotype occurred many times. CDR3 coding DNA: TGCAGTGCCGCGACACAGGGGGGGCGCAATCAGCCCCAGCATTTT. Its protein product is CSAATQGGRNQPQHF. The rearrangement joins TRBV20-1 to TRBJ1-5, with 8 bases matching TRBD1. This CDR3 comprises 15 residues. Germline trimming cut 6 bases from V and 2 bases from J; bases unmatched to any gene: 9. Germline V gene lookup returns CDR1 DFQATT and CDR2 SNEGSKA (reference sequence).

This clonotype was recorded at least ten times. The chain has TRBV10-1 and TRBJ1-1, with D hard to call. Trimming cost V 3 bases and J 4 bases, with 9 bases left between them. The CDR3 sequence is 13 residues long. Germline V gives CDR1 WNHNN, CDR2 SYGVQD (reference sequence). CDR3: CASSDRGFTEAFF. The CDR3 bases are TGCGCCAGCAGTGATCGGGGATTCACTGAAGCTTTCTTT.

This clonotype was seen many times. The V call is TRBV15, the J call TRBJ1-4; 10 nucleotides line up with TRBD1. V trimming: 3 bases; J trimming: 7 bases; junction bases outside the gene matches: 5. The CDR3 is made up of 15 amino acids. Germline CDR1 is LNHNV and CDR2 is YYDKDF (reference sequence). CDR3 in amino acids: CATSRTGGHREKLFF. The DNA of the CDR3 is TGTGCCACCAGCAGGACAGGGGGCCATCGTGAAAAACTGTTTTTT.

This clonotype was counted ten times or more. V is TRBV30 and J is TRBJ1-2, with D perhaps matching TRBD1 (6 bases). Trimming took 2 bases from V and 3 from J, leaving 10 bases between them. Germline values: CDR1 GTSNPN, CDR2 SVGIG (reference sequence). The CDR3 spans 13 residues. The DNA for the CDR3 is TGTGCCTGGAGTCCGGGGGGCGACTATGGCTACACCTTC. The encoded protein is CAWSPGGDYGYTF.

This clonotype was seen just once. This chain connects TRBV30 to TRBJ2-3; possibly TRBD1 or TRBD2 for D (5 bases each). CDR3 length: 16 amino acids. Germline assignment: CDR1 GTSNPN and CDR2 SVGIG (reference sequence). V was cut by 2 bases and J by 0 bases, with 15 bases left in between. CDR3 sequence reads: CAWSTPRGPSTDTQYF. The CDR3 coding sequence is TGTGCCTGGAGTACACCGAGGGGACCAAGCACAGATACGCAGTATTTT.